The 8 T cell receptor beta chains presented below share a single source sample, sequenced in a study of T-cell reconstitution after alpha-beta-depleted transplantation in children. Researchers prepared the TCRbeta library using unique molecular identifiers, the study reports. TCRdb reanalysed the PCR reads using MiXCR and keeps one entry per CDR3 protein. The sample consists of approximately 80,000 distinct CDR3 sequences, 13% to 15% of them appearing once. This material consisted of PBMCs, mostly from graft donor cells, taken 180 days after TCRalphabeta/CD19-depleted stem cell transplant. Receptors were obtained from a male patient between 2 and 10 years old who had a stem cell transplant for acute lymphoblastic leukemia, so the T cells may come from the graft donor.

V is TRBV30 and J is TRBJ2-3, with unresolved D. Germline lookup yields CDR1 GTSNPN and CDR2 SVGIG (reference sequence). The CDR3 length is 11 residues. V lost 0 bases and J 7 bases, leaving 5 bases between the germline ends. CDR3 DNA sequence: TGTGCCTGGAGTGTTAGGAATACGCAGTATTTT. Translating it yields CAWSVRNTQYF.

With respect to this clonotype: One end of the junction fails to match germline, which may point to a read error. Here the CDR3 reads CASIQDRAFPYEQYF. The CDR3 bases are TGTGCCAGCATCCAAGACAGGGCCTTTCCCTACGAGCAGTACTTC. The rearrangement links TRBV4-2 to TRBJ2-7, with 7 bases aligning to TRBD1. The CDR3 totals 15 residues. Germline V gene data show CDR1 as LGHNA and CDR2 as YNFKEQ.

The chain has TRBV28 and TRBJ2-3; D possibly matches TRBD1 or TRBD2 (5 bases each). Germline CDR1 and CDR2: MDHEN and SYDVKM. The CDR3 covers 14 residues. The ends were cut back, 5 bases at V and 3 bases at J, with 12 bases in the middle. The CDR3: CASSLRWGTDTQYF. CDR3 coding DNA: TGTGCCAGCAGTCTCCGGTGGGGGACAGATACGCAGTATTTT.

There are a few counts of this clonotype. V is TRBV9 and J is TRBJ1-4, with TRBD1 as a possible D gene (6 bases). Germline CDR1 SGDLS, CDR2 YYNGEE. This CDR3 is 15 amino acids long. The V end was cut by 3 bases, the J end by 0 bases, with 9 bases between. The CDR3 spells CASSAHRATNEKLFF. In DNA, the CDR3 is TGTGCCAGCAGCGCGCACAGGGCAACTAATGAAAAACTGTTTTTT.

The chain couples TRBV6-1 to TRBJ2-7, with D perhaps matching TRBD1 (6 bases). The germline V gene encodes CDR1 MNHNS and CDR2 SASEGT. Trimming cost V 6 bases and J 5 bases, with 14 bases left between them. The CDR3 length is 13 residues. The CDR3: CASRELTGHEQYF. CDR3 bases: TGTGCCAGCAGAGAATTGACAGGCCACGAGCAGTACTTC.

V is TRBV6-6 and J is TRBJ1-1; no reliable D call. This CDR3 spans 10 amino acids. Germline CDR1 MNHNY, CDR2 SVGAGI (reference sequence). V shed 0 bases and J shed 11 bases, with 4 bases lying between them. The CDR3, as DNA: TGTGCCAGCAGTTACTCCGGGGCTTTCTTT. Translation gives CASSYSGAFF.

This clonotype was observed a few times. The V and J genes are TRBV20-1 and TRBJ1-3; possible D gene TRBD1, 6 bases. Trimming cost V 6 bases and J 0 bases, with 9 bases left between them. The CDR3 loop spans 13 amino acids. Germline CDR1 DFQATT, CDR2 SNEGSKA (reference sequence). The CDR3 DNA follows: TGCAGTGCCGAGGGACACTCTGGAAACACCATATATTTT. Translating gives CSAEGHSGNTIYF.

V gene TRBV5-1 combines with J gene TRBJ2-2; D ambiguous. The CDR3 covers 12 residues. The germline V and J ends were trimmed by 4 bases and 5 bases, with 6 bases remaining between them. CDR1 is SGHRS and CDR2 is YFSETQ in the germline V gene. CDR3 in DNA: TGCGCCAGCAGCATTAAGACCGGGGAGCTGTTTTTT. This gives the protein CASSIKTGELFF.